This T cell receptor (beta chain) was documented in a study of blood T cell repertoires in COVID-19. Study-level information: COVID-19 samples from acute and convalescent phases originated in the United States, Italy and Spain.

The junction had 4 bases not matched to a gene; V was cut back by 3 bases and J by 1 base. This CDR3 is built from 15 residues. Germline CDR1 is SGHAT and CDR2 is FQNNGV. Original analysis: From reference gene primer amplification, estimates of nucleated cell counts were derived. Using immunoSEQ multiplex PCR, the repertoire was profiled, and TCRdb retains in-frame clones only, with some absent. V, J and clone size are those of that table, while D and trimming were read from the DNA. In the table there are 490,000 or so clones, around 85% of which are singletons. Participants spanned ages about 18 to 95 years and resided in some 22 US areas. Self-reported history from a screening survey and questionnaire set each donor's cohort.

The chain couples TRBV11-2 to TRBJ2-7; TRBD2 aligns across 9 bases. This receptor was obtained from an older woman who had recovered from COVID-19. What was sequenced was PBMCs or T cells enriched from blood (not recorded which). CDR3 in amino acids: CASSLTSGISYEQYF. CDR3 sequence (DNA): TGTGCCAGCAGCTTGACTAGCGGCATATCCTACGAGCAGTACTTC.